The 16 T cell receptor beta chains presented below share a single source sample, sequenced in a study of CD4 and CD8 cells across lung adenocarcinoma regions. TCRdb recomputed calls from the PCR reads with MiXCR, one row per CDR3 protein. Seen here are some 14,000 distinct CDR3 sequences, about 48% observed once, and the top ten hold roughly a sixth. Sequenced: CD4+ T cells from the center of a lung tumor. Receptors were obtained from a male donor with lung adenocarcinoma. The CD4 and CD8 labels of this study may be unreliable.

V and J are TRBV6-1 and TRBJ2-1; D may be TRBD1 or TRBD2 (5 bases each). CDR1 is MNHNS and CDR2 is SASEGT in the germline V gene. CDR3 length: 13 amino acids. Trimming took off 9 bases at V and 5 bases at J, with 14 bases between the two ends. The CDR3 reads CARGEGANNEQFF. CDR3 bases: TGTGCCAGGGGGGAAGGGGCCAACAATGAGCAGTTCTTC.

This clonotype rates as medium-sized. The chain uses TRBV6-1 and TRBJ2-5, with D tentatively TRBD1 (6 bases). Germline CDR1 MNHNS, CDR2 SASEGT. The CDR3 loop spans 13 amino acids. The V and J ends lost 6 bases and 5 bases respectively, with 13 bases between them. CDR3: CASRDHRVETQYF. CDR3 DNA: TGTGCCAGCAGAGACCACAGGGTTGAGACCCAGTACTTC.

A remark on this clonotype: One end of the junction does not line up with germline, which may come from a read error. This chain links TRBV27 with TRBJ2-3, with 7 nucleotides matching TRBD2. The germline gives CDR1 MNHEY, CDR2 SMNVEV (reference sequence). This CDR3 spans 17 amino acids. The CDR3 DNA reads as TGTGCCAGCAGTCCTGGCCGACTAGCTTCTGGGAAAAATACGCAGTACTTT. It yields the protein CASSPGRLASGKNTQYF.

The CDR3 DNA follows: TGTGCCAGCAGCCGTGGACTAGCGGGAGGTGAGGATACGCAGTATTTT. It yields the protein CASSRGLAGGEDTQYF. This rearrangement joins TRBV7-2 to TRBJ2-3; the match to TRBD2 covers 14 bases. The CDR3 runs to 16 residues. Germline CDR1 reads SGHTA; CDR2 reads FQGNSA. V lost 5 bases, J lost 6 bases, and 7 bases stayed unmatched.

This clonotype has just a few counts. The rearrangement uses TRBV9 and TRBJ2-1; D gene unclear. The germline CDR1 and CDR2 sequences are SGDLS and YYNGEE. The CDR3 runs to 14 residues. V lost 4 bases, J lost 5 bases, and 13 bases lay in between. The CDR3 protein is CASSTSHGHNEQFF. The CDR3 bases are TGTGCCAGCAGCACTTCTCACGGACACAATGAGCAGTTCTTC.

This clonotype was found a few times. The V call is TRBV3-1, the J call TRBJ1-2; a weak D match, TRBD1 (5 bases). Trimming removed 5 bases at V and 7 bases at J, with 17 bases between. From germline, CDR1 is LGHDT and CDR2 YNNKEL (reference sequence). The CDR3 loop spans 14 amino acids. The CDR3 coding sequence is TGTGCCAGCAGCGACCGCGGGGCCTCGGGTGGCTACACCTTC. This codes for CASSDRGASGGYTF.

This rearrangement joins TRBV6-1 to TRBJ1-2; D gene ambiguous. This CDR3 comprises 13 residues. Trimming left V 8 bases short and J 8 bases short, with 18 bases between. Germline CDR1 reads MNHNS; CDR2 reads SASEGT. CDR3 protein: CASEGRQRQGYTF. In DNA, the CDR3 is TGTGCCAGCGAGGGCAGGCAAAGGCAAGGCTACACCTTC.

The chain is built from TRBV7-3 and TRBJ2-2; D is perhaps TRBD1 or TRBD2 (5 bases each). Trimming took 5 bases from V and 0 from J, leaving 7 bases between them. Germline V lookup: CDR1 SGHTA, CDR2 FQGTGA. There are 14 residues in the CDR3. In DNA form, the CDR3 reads TGTGCCAGCAGCACGGGACCGAACACCGGGGAGCTGTTTTTT. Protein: CASSTGPNTGELFF.

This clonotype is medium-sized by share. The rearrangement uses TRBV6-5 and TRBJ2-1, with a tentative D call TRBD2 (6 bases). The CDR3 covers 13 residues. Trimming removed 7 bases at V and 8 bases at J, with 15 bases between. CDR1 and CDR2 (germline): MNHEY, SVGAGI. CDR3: CASMGWRGYEQFF. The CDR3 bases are TGTGCCAGCATGGGATGGAGGGGTTATGAGCAGTTCTTC.

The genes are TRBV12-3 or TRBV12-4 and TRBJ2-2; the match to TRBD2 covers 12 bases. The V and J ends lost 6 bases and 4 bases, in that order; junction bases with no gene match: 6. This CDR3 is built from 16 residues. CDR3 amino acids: CASSFGLAGLTGELFF. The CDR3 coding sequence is TGTGCCAGCAGCTTTGGACTAGCGGGACTCACCGGGGAGCTGTTTTTT.

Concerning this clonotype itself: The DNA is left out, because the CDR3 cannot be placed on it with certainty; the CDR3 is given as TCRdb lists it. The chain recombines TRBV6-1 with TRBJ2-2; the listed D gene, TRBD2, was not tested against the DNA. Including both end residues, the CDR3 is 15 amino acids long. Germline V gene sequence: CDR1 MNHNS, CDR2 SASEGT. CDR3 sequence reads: CASITWAGGSDELYF.

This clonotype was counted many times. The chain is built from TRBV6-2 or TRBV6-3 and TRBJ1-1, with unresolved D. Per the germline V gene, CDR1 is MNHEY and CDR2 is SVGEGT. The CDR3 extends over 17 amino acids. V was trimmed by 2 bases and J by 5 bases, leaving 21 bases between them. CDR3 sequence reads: CASSYRSRGVTGTEAFF. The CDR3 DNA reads TGTGCCAGCAGTTACAGGTCCCGGGGAGTGACGGGTACTGAAGCTTTCTTT.

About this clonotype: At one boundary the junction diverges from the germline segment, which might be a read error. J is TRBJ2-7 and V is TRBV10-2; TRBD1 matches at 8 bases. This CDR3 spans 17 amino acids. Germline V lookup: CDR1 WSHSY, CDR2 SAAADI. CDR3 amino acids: CASSEGRGRPGANEQTF. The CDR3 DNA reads TGCGCCAGCAGTGAGGGCAGGGGGCGGCCGGGGGCCAACGAGCAGACCTTC.

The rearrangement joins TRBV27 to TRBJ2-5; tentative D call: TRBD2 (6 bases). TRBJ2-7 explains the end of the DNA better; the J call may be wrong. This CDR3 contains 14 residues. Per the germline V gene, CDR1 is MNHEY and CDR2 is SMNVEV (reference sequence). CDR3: CASSLGTRRYEQYF. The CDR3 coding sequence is TGTGCCAGCAGTTTAGGGACTCGCCGCTACGAGCAGTACTTC.

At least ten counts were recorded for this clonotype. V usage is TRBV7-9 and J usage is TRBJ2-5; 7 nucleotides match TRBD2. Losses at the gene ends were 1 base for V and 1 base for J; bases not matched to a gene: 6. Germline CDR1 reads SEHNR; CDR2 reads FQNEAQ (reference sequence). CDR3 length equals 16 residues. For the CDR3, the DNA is TGTGCCAGCAGCTTAGGGGCTAGCGGAGGCCAAGAGACCCAGTACTTC. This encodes CASSLGASGGQETQYF.

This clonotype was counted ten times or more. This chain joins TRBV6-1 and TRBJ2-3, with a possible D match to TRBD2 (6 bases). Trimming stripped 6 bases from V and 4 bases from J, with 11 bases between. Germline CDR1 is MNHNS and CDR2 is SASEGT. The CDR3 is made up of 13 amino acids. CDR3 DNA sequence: TGTGCCAGCAGCGGGCCTAGCGCAGATACGCAGTATTTT. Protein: CASSGPSADTQYF.